One TCR beta chain is described in this entry. What it binds is unknown. These data belong to a study of cytomegalovirus exposure and HLA in healthy donors. Study-wide results and limits: Across all donors, roughly uniform sequencing depth was an assumption of the presence/absence analyses. For cytomegalovirus status, the classifier reportedly gave diagnoses with high specificity and sensitivity. Among the CMV-associated chains, a few were confirmed in vitro as specific for CMV antigens.

The CDR3 totals 14 residues. CDR1 is SGHTA, CDR2 FQGNSA, per germline. Trimming shortened V by 2 bases and J by 1 base, and 6 bases separated the two germline ends. Primers: 60 Vbeta forward and 13 Jbeta reverse. Assay: immunoSEQ multiplex PCR; the TCRdb copy retains only in-frame clones and omits some. The sample includes approximately 110,000 clones. The source is a man aged 35-49 years in good health and CMV-seronegative. The sample taken for sequencing was PBMCs. This sequence joins TRBV7-2 and TRBJ2-1, with D possibly matching TRBD2 (5 bases). CDR3 region: CASSLPGSYNEQFF. In DNA, the CDR3 is TGTGCCAGCAGCTTACCGGGATCCTACAATGAGCAGTTCTTC.